This record concerns one T cell receptor (beta chain) sequence. The V segment lost 4 bases and the J segment 5 bases; nucleotides outside the gene matches: 4. Germline CDR1 reads LGHNA; CDR2 reads YSLEER. This CDR3 is built from 13 residues. The sample is drawn from a study of blood T cell repertoires in COVID-19. Study information: Acute and convalescent COVID-19 specimens originated in the United States, Italy and Spain. The cDNA or gDNA used as material had been derived from T cells, B-cell-depleted T cells, or PBMCs.

Under the authors' procedure: Amplification with reference gene primers provided the estimates of nucleated cell counts. Produced via immunoSEQ multiplex PCR; TCRdb's table is partial and in-frame only. Clone size and the V and J calls come from that table; the DNA yielded D and trimming. The table includes 40,000 or so clones, approximately 91% detected once. The chain recombines TRBV4-3 with TRBJ2-7; 8 nucleotides line up with TRBD1. The TCR sequence derives from a man aged 45-65 years with active COVID-19. Material: peripheral blood. DNA of the CDR3: TGCGCCAGCAGCCCCCGGACAGGGAACGAGCAGTACTTC. Its translation is CASSPRTGNEQYF.